A selection of T cell receptor beta chains follows, all from one sample in a study of regulatory T cells in long-lasting Graves disease. One entry per CDR3 protein results from TCRdb running MiXCR on the multiplex PCR reads. The sample contains roughly 500,000 distinct CDR3 sequences, 13% of which appear only once. These data also featured in a second study, about T cells in Graves' hyperthyroidism and ophthalmopathy.

Specimen: peripheral blood mononuclear cells (PBMCs), collected at new diagnosis, from a patient treated with antithyroid drugs. These receptors were collected from a man aged 25-45 years with Graves disease. Each CDR3 is given with its conserved first and last residue. D genes are given only for firm matches. Some rows mark clone size as missing; the rest say once, few, many or name a class of expanded clone.

V gene	D gene	clone size	J gene	CDR3 protein	CDR3 DNA
TRBV20-1	TRBD2	few	TRBJ2-3	CSAMKREIGDTQYF	TGCAGTGCTATGAAGCGGGAGATCGGAGATACGCAGTATTTT
TRBV29-1	-	many	TRBJ1-1	CSVERFGQLNTEAFF	TGCAGCGTTGAACGTTTTGGGCAGCTGAACACTGAAGCTTTCTTT
TRBV12-3/TRBV12-4	TRBD2	many	TRBJ2-3	CASTGTRGVTDTQYF	TGTGCCAGCACCGGGACTAGAGGGGTCACAGATACGCAGTATTTT
TRBV24-1	-	few	TRBJ2-1	CATSDRRDISSYNEQFF	TGTGCCACCAGTGATCGAAGGGACATCTCATCCTACAATGAGCAGTTCTTC
TRBV6-9	-	many	TRBJ2-1	CASSYSSHLKYNEQFF	TGTGCCAGCAGTTACTCATCCCACCTGAAATACAATGAGCAGTTCTTC
TRBV12-3/TRBV12-4	-	many	TRBJ2-2	CASSSLAGRGELFF	TGTGCCAGCAGTTCGTTGGCGGGACGCGGGGAGCTGTTTTTT
TRBV9	-	few	TRBJ2-5	CASSARGLGEVDQYF	TGTGCCAGCAGCGCCCGGGGACTGGGAGAGGTGGACCAGTACTTC
TRBV20-1	-	-	TRBJ1-5	CSAPGTPNQPQHF	TGCAGTGCCCCCGGGACCCCTAATCAGCCCCAGCATTTT
TRBV5-1	-	few	TRBJ2-7	CASSLGKGLLLTSYEQYF	TGCGCCAGCAGCTTGGGGAAGGGGTTACTCCTGACCTCCTACGAGCAGTACTTC
TRBV7-9	TRBD2	-	TRBJ2-3	CASRPRLAKSTDTQYF	TGTGCCAGCAGACCTCGACTAGCGAAGAGCACAGATACGCAGTATTTT
TRBV12-3/TRBV12-4	-	few	TRBJ2-2	CASSFSPYRGGTGELFF	TGTGCCAGCAGTTTTTCGCCATACAGGGGAGGCACCGGGGAGCTGTTTTTT
TRBV28	TRBD2	-	TRBJ2-7	CASSTTSGSPFEQYF	TGTGCCAGCAGTACAACTAGCGGGAGTCCGTTCGAGCAGTACTTC
TRBV2	TRBD1	few	TRBJ2-7	CASSRSASGQESYEQYF	TGCGCCAGCAGCCGATCCGCTTCGGGACAGGAGAGCTACGAGCAGTACTTC
TRBV30	-	-	TRBJ1-1	CAWSAGSGTEAFF	TGTGCCTGGAGTGCAGGGTCGGGCACTGAAGCTTTCTTT
TRBV5-1	TRBD2	many	TRBJ2-2	CASSLRGGSGELFF	TGCGCCAGCAGCTTAAGAGGCGGGAGCGGGGAGCTGTTTTTT
TRBV6-9	TRBD2	-	TRBJ2-5	CASSYDGLAGSRLYF	TGTGCCAGCAGTTATGACGGACTAGCGGGATCACGTCTGTACTTC
TRBV29-1	-	many	TRBJ2-3	CSPGRRDSTQYF	TGCAGCCCTGGGAGACGGGATTCTACGCAGTATTTT
TRBV20-1	TRBD2	few	TRBJ2-1	CSAIDGTSGGDEQFF	TGCAGTGCTATTGACGGGACTAGCGGGGGGGATGAGCAGTTCTTC
TRBV9	TRBD2	-	TRBJ2-1	CASSVVSSGKVGGEQFF	TGTGCCAGCAGCGTAGTTAGCAGCGGGAAGGTTGGAGGTGAGCAGTTCTTC
TRBV20-1	-	many	TRBJ2-3	CSRGPAHFTDTQYF	TGCTCGCGGGGGCCAGCGCATTTCACAGATACGCAGTATTTT
TRBV20-1	-	many	TRBJ1-1	CSAPDRNTEAFF	TGCAGTGCTCCCGATAGGAACACTGAAGCTTTCTTT
TRBV6-1	-	-	TRBJ1-2	CASRTGGYTF	TGTGCCAGCAGGACGGGGGGCTACACCTTC
TRBV6-1	-	many	TRBJ2-7	CASSARQGGEQYF	TGTGCCAGCAGTGCTAGACAGGGAGGCGAGCAGTACTTC
TRBV6-1	-	-	TRBJ1-1	CASLGGHLNTEAFF	TGTGCCAGCCTGGGGGGACACTTGAACACTGAAGCTTTCTTT
TRBV5-6	TRBD2	-	TRBJ2-1	CASSPLGGSGPYNEQFF	TGTGCCAGCAGCCCCCTGGGCGGGAGTGGCCCCTACAATGAGCAGTTCTTC
TRBV18	-	-	TRBJ2-2	CASSFREKPTGELFF	TGTGCCAGCTCATTCAGGGAGAAACCCACCGGGGAGCTGTTTTTT
TRBV5-1	-	few	TRBJ2-5	CASSLDREYETQYF	TGCGCCAGCAGCTTGGACAGGGAATACGAGACCCAGTACTTC
TRBV10-1	-	-	TRBJ2-5	CASSEGPQETQYF	TGCGCCAGCAGTGAGGGGCCACAAGAGACCCAGTACTTC
TRBV7-9	TRBD1	-	TRBJ1-1	CASSTHGTVNTEAFF	TGTGCCAGCAGCACCCACGGGACAGTGAACACTGAAGCTTTCTTT
TRBV27	-	-	TRBJ1-5	CASRAGNQPQHF	TGTGCCAGCAGGGCCGGCAATCAGCCCCAGCATTTT
TRBV24-1	-	-	TRBJ1-5	CATSVLDQPQHF	TGTGCCACCTCGGTTCTGGATCAGCCCCAGCATTTT
TRBV3-1	-	few	TRBJ2-5	CASSPLGRGEETQYF	TGTGCCAGCAGCCCCTTAGGGCGGGGCGAAGAGACCCAGTACTTC
TRBV4-2	TRBD1	-	TRBJ1-3	CASSQTGGAGNTIYF	TGTGCCAGCAGCCAGACAGGGGGAGCTGGAAACACCATATATTTT
TRBV16	-	many	TRBJ1-1	CASSPPGTSIGAFF	TGTGCCAGCAGCCCGCCCGGGACCTCAATAGGAGCTTTCTTT
TRBV6-1	-	-	TRBJ2-3	CASSERTGTATQYF	TGTGCCAGCAGTGAGCGGACCGGGACTGCGACGCAGTATTTT
TRBV15	-	few	TRBJ1-1	CATSRRVKNTEAFF	TGTGCCACCAGCAGACGCGTCAAGAACACTGAAGCTTTCTTT
TRBV7-9	-	few	TRBJ2-2	CASTQSVGGAGELFF	TGTGCCAGCACCCAATCCGTCGGAGGGGCCGGGGAGCTGTTTTTT
TRBV10-1	-	many	TRBJ1-1	CASSEARGVAFF	TGCGCCAGCAGTGAGGCCCGCGGGGTGGCTTTCTTT
TRBV12-3/TRBV12-4	TRBD2	many	TRBJ2-5	CASTWGIAGETQYF	TGTGCCAGCACCTGGGGTATAGCGGGGGAGACCCAGTACTTC
TRBV6-2/TRBV6-3	-	-	TRBJ2-1	CASSEMGGLSYNEQFF	TGTGCCAGCAGTGAAATGGGGGGACTGTCCTACAATGAGCAGTTCTTC
TRBV5-1	TRBD1	many	TRBJ2-1	CASSFRDRGRGEQFF	TGCGCCAGCAGCTTCCGGGACAGGGGTCGGGGTGAGCAGTTCTTC
TRBV28	-	many	TRBJ2-1	CASSPEGISYNEQFF	TGTGCCAGCAGTCCCGAGGGTATCTCCTACAATGAGCAGTTCTTC
TRBV5-1	TRBD1	many	TRBJ2-7	CASSRGQGNVAYEQYF	TGCGCCAGCAGCAGGGGACAGGGGAACGTCGCCTACGAGCAGTACTTC
TRBV12-3/TRBV12-4	-	many	TRBJ2-3	CASTRLVRTDTQYF	TGTGCCAGCACCCGACTAGTTCGCACAGATACGCAGTATTTT
TRBV27	-	many	TRBJ2-2	CASSPFLGELFF	TGTGCCAGCAGCCCTTTTTTGGGGGAGCTGTTTTTT
TRBV7-9	-	many	TRBJ2-1	CASSLNLGREQFF	TGTGCCAGCAGCTTAAACCTGGGCAGGGAGCAGTTCTTC
TRBV29-1	TRBD1	-	TRBJ1-1	CSGDREGVAFF	TGCAGCGGGGACAGGGAGGGGGTGGCTTTCTTT
TRBV11-2	-	-	TRBJ2-7	CASSLLATSDEQYF	TGTGCCAGCAGCTTATTGGCGACCAGCGATGAGCAGTACTTC
TRBV7-6	-	many	TRBJ2-1	CASSESVGANEQFF	TGTGCCAGCAGCGAGTCGGTGGGGGCGAATGAGCAGTTCTTC
TRBV29-1	-	many	TRBJ2-7	CSARTDPYEQYF	TGCAGCGCCCGGACAGATCCCTACGAGCAGTACTTC
TRBV9	TRBD2	-	TRBJ2-3	CASSGAGSTDTQYF	TGTGCCAGCAGCGGAGCGGGGAGCACAGATACGCAGTATTTT
TRBV28	-	many	TRBJ2-3	CATQLTGAGTDTQYF	TGTGCTACTCAATTGACAGGAGCGGGCACAGATACGCAGTATTTT
TRBV12-3/TRBV12-4	-	many	TRBJ1-5	CASRPPGNYQPQHF	TGTGCCAGCAGGCCCCCAGGGAATTATCAGCCCCAGCATTTT